This TCR beta chain was retrieved from a study of T-cell reconstitution after alpha-beta-depleted transplantation in children. Study-wide results and caveats: Newly produced T cells mostly provided counts and TCRbeta diversity after one year, as hyperexpanded clones declined. Expanded graft clones, several hundred of them, were reportedly the source of alpha-beta T cells about two months after transplant. The study traced high day-60 TCRbeta diversity in some patients to surviving recipient T cells and thymic progenitors.

TCRbeta library preparation incorporated unique molecular identifiers. One entry per CDR3 protein results from TCRdb running MiXCR on the PCR reads. The data contain about 600,000 distinct CDR3 sequences, 20% to 25% of them singletons. This clonotype was counted between two and nine times. Its antigen is still unknown. The V end was cut by 3 bases, the J end by 14 bases, with 20 bases between. Germline V gives CDR1 LNHNV, CDR2 YYDKDF (reference sequence). This CDR3 is 14 amino acids long. The receptor comes from a boy younger than two who had a stem cell transplant for acute myeloid leukemia, so the T cells may come from the graft donor. Source: PBMCs, mostly from graft donor cells, taken 360 days after TCRalphabeta/CD19-depleted stem cell transplant. The rearrangement links TRBV15 to TRBJ2-1; D ambiguous. For the CDR3, the DNA is TGTGCCACCAGCAGGACACAAGTAGGGTTCTTCGAGTTCTTC. Translation: CATSRTQVGFFEFF.